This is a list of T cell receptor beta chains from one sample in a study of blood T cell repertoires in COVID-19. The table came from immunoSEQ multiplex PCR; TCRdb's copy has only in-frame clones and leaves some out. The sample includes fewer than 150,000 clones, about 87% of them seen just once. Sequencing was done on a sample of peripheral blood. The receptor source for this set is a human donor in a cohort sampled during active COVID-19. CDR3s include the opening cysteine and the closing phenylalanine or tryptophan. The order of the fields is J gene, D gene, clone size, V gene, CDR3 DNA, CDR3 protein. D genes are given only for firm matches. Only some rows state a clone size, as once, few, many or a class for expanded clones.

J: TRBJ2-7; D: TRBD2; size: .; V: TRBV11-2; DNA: TGTGCCAGCAGCCCGCAGCGGGGCTACGAGCAGTACTTC; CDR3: CASSPQRGYEQYF
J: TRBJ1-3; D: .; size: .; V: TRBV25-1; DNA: TGTGCCAGCAGGGAGGGGTACTCTGGAAACACCATATATTTT; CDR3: CASREGYSGNTIYF
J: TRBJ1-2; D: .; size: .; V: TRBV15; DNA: TGTGCCACCAGCAGAGGCTTCGCGGACTCAACCTCATATGGCTACACCTTC; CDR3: CATSRGFADSTSYGYTF
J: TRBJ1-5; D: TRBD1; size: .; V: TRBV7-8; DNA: TGTGCCAGCGGACTAGACAGGGGGCGCAATCAGCCCCAGCATTTT; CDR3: CASGLDRGRNQPQHF
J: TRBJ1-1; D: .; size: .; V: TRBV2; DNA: TGTGCCAGCAGTGACCTGGCAGGAGGGCACACTGAAGCTTTCTTT; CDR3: CASSDLAGGHTEAFF
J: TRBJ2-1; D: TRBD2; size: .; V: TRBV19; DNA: TGTGCCAGTAGTATCGGGACTAGCGGGAGAGATGAGCAGTTCTTC; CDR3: CASSIGTSGRDEQFF
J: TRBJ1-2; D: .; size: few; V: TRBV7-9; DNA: TGTGCCAGCAGCTTAGGGAGGGGGGGCGAAGGCCTCGGCTACACCTTC; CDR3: CASSLGRGGEGLGYTF
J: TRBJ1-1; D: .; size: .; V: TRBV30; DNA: TGTGCCTGGAGTGAACAGCAAACTACTGAAGCTTTCTTT; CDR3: CAWSEQQTTEAFF
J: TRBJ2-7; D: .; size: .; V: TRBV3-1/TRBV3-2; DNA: TGTGCCAGCAGCCAGGGCTCGGCCTTACCCTACGAGCAGTACTTC; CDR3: CASSQGSALPYEQYF
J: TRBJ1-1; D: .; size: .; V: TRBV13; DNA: TGTGCCAGCACGCCTAAGCCTGAAGCTTTCTTT; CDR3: CASTPKPEAFF
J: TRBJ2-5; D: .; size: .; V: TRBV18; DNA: TGTGCCAGCTCACCAGCGGGGCTCCAAGAGACCCAGTACTTC; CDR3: CASSPAGLQETQYF
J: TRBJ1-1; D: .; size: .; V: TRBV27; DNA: TGTGCCAGCAGTTTATCTCGGAGCATGAACACTGAAGCTTTCTTT; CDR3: CASSLSRSMNTEAFF
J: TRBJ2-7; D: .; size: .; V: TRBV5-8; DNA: TGTGCCAGCAGCCCCCCCGGGGGGCGCGAGCAGTACTTC; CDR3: CASSPPGGREQYF
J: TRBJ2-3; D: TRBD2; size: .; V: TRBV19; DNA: TGTGCCAGTAGTATGCCTAGCGGGCGCACAGATACGCAGTATTTT; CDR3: CASSMPSGRTDTQYF
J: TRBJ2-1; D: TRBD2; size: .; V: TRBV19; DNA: TGTGCCAGTAGAATTAGCGGGGGGAACAATGAGCAGTTCTTC; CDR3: CASRISGGNNEQFF
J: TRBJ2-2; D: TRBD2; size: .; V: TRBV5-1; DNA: TGCGCCAGCAGCCTGGGACTAGCGGGAGGGCCGGGCACCGGGGAGCTGTTTTTT; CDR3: CASSLGLAGGPGTGELFF
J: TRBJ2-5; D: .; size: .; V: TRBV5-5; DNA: TGTGCCAGCAGCTTGCTGAGACAGGGAGGTGGAGAGACCCAGTACTTC; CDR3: CASSLLRQGGGETQYF
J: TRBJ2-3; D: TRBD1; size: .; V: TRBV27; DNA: TGTGCCAGCGGGACAGGGAGCACAGATACGCAGTATTTT; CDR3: CASGTGSTDTQYF
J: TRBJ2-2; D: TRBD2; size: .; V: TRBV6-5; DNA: TGTGCCAGCAGACTAGCGGGAGGGTATGGCGGGGAGCTGTTTTTT; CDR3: CASRLAGGYGGELFF
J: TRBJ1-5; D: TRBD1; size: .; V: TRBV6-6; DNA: TGTGCCAGCACCGTGGACAGGGGCAATCAGCCCCAGCATTTT; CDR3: CASTVDRGNQPQHF
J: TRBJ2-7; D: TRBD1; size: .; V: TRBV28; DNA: TGTGCCAGCAGTACCCGGACAGGGATCTACGAGCAGTACTTC; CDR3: CASSTRTGIYEQYF
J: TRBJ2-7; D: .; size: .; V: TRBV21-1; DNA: TGTGCCAGCAGCAAAGGCCAGCGGGGAGAGCAGTACTTC; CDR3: CASSKGQRGEQYF
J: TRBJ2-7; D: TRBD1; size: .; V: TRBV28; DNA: TGTGCCAGCAGTTTACTCCGGGACAGCTACGAGCAGTACTTC; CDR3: CASSLLRDSYEQYF
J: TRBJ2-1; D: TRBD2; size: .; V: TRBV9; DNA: TGTGCCAGCAGCGTAGGTGGCGGGAGGTTCCGCGATGAGCAGTTCTTC; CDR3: CASSVGGGRFRDEQFF
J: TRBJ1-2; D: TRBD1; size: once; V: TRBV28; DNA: TGTGCCAGCAGTTTCCGGGACAGGGGTACCTATGGCTACACCTTC; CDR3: CASSFRDRGTYGYTF
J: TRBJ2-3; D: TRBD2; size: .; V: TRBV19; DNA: TGTGCCAGTAGTACCCTAGTTAGCGGGAGGGCCGCAGATACGCAGTATTTT; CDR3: CASSTLVSGRAADTQYF
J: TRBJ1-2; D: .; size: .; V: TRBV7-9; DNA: TGTGCTGGGCAGGGGATCAACTATGGCTACACCTTC; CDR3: CAGQGINYGYTF
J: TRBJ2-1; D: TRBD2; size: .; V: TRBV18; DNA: TGTGCCAGCTCACTTAGCGGGTCCGCCAATGAGCAGTTCTTC; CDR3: CASSLSGSANEQFF
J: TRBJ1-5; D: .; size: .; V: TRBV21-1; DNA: TGTGCCAGCAGGGGGACAGGCAGCAATCAGCCCCAGCATTTT; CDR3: CASRGTGSNQPQHF
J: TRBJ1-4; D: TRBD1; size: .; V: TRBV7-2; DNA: TGTGCCAGCAGCCCCAGGGGGTGGGTACGGGAAAAACTGTTTTTT; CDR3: CASSPRGWVREKLFF
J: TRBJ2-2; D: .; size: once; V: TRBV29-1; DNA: TGCAGCGTCCCCGGGGGAGTGGGCGGGGAGCTGTTTTTT; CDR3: CSVPGGVGGELFF
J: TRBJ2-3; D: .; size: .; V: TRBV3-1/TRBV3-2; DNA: TGTGCCAGCAGCCAAGATAATGGAGGTTATACGCAGTATTTT; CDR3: CASSQDNGGYTQYF
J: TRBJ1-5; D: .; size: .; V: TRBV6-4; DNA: TGTGCCAGCAGTGACTCGTACCCAGGAAATCAGCCCCAGCATTTT; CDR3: CASSDSYPGNQPQHF
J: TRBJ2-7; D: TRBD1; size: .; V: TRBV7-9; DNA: TGTGCCAGCAGCTCTGACAGGGATGCTCGGTCGGTGCAGTACTTC; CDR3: CASSSDRDARSVQYF
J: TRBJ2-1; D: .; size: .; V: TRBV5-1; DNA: TGCGCCAGCAGCTTGGGGGGGCGCCCCGGGAATGAGCAGTTCTTC; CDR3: CASSLGGRPGNEQFF
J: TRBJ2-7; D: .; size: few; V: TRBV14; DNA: TGTGCCAGCAGCCCAGGGCAGGGGCTGGACGAGCAGTACTTC; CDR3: CASSPGQGLDEQYF
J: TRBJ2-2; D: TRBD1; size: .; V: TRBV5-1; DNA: TGCGCCAGCAGCTTTGACAGGGCGAACACCGGGGAGCTGTTTTTT; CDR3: CASSFDRANTGELFF
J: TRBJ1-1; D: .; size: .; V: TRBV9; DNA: TGTGCCAGCAGCCCCTGGTCGGGCAAACCCGGGGACACTGAAGCTTTCTTT; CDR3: CASSPWSGKPGDTEAFF
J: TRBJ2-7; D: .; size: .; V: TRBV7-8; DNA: TGTGCCAGCAGCCCGAGGCTCTTCCAAATTAACGAGCAGTACTTC; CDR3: CASSPRLFQINEQYF
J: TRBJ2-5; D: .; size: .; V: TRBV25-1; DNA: TGTGCCAGCAGTGACCTGATGATGGGTGGGGCAGGGGAGACCCAGTACTTC; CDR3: CASSDLMMGGAGETQYF
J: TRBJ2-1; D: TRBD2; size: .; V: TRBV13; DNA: TGTGCCAGCAGCTTAGGCCTACTAGCGGGATTTCGGTTTAACAATGAGCAGTTCTTC; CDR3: CASSLGLLAGFRFNNEQFF
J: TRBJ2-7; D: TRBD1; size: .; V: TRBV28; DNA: TGTGCCAGCAGCCCCCCCGACAGGGATATTTACGAGCAGTACTTC; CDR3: CASSPPDRDIYEQYF
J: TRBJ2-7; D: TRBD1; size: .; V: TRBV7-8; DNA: TGTGCCAGCAGCCCGCGCCGGGACAGGGGTTACGAGCAGTACTTC; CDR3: CASSPRRDRGYEQYF
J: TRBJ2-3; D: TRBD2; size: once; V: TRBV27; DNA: TGTGCCAGCAGTCTCCGGACTAGCGGTTGGACAGATACGCAGTATTTT; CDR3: CASSLRTSGWTDTQYF
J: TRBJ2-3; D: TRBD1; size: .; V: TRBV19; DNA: TGTGCCAGTAGTCCGGGGACAGTGTGGGGCACAGATACGCAGTATTTT; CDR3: CASSPGTVWGTDTQYF
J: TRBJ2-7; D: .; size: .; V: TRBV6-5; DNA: TGTGCCAGCAGACCCACAGGTGCCTACGAGCAGTACTTC; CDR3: CASRPTGAYEQYF
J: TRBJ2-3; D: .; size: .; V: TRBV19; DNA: TGTGCCAGTAGTACGAGGTCTGCCACAGATACGCAGTATTTT; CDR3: CASSTRSATDTQYF
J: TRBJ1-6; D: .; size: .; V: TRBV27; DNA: TGTGCCAGCAGACGCGACAGGTATTTCAATTCACCCCTCCACTTT; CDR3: CASRRDRYFNSPLHF
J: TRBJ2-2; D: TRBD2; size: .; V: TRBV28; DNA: TGTGCCAGCAGTTTAGGGGGACTAGCGGGAGTTCTTAACCCGAACACCGGGGAGCTGTTTTTT; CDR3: CASSLGGLAGVLNPNTGELFF
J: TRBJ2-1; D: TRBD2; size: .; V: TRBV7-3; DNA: TGTGCCAGCAGCCCCGGACTAGCGGGAGGAGTCAATGAGCAGTTCTTC; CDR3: CASSPGLAGGVNEQFF
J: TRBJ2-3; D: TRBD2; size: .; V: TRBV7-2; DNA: TGTGCCAGCAGCTTAGTCGGGGCTAGCGGGGGGGCTGATACGCAGTATTTT; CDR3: CASSLVGASGGADTQYF